The 5 T cell receptor beta chains below come from one sample, sequenced in a study of OX40 agonist ivuxolimab in advanced cancers. Measured with immunoSEQ multiplex PCR; TCRdb has only the in-frame clones, and not every one. The data contain fewer than 40,000 clones, around two thirds of them singletons. This specimen consisted of CD4+ or CD8+ T cells sorted from blood, obtained in a trial of the OX40 agonist ivuxolimab. These receptors were obtained from an adult with an advanced solid tumor such as melanoma, head and neck, liver or kidney cancer.

The chain carries TRBV5-1 and TRBJ1-4, with a weak D call TRBD1 (5 bases). Trimming left V 1 base short and J 0 bases short, with 10 bases between. This CDR3 has 16 amino acids. In germline, CDR1 is SGHRS, CDR2 YFSETQ. The CDR3 region has the DNA TGCGCCAGCAGCTTGCAAACAGGTGCAACTAATGAAAAACTGTTTTTT. Encoded protein: CASSLQTGATNEKLFF.

The gene calls are TRBV28 and TRBJ1-4; D not certain. The CDR3 runs to 13 residues. Trimming removed 6 bases from V and 10 bases from J, with 15 bases in between. Germline values: CDR1 MDHEN, CDR2 SYDVKM. The CDR3 DNA reads as TGTGCCAGCAGGAGACCTTTAGCGGGAAAACTGTTTTTT. The encoded protein is CASRRPLAGKLFF.

This chain joins TRBV9 and TRBJ2-1; unclear D gene. Trimming pared 4 bases from V and 9 bases from J, leaving 20 bases between. The V gene's germline CDR1 is SGDLS and CDR2 YYNGEE. This CDR3 is 15 amino acids long. CDR3 amino acids: CASSPPGFSLAEQFF. CDR3 coding DNA: TGTGCCAGCAGCCCTCCGGGTTTTTCATTGGCTGAGCAGTTCTTC.

Note on this clone: One junction end disagrees with the germline gene, perhaps due to a read error. The rearrangement uses TRBV5-6 and TRBJ1-2, with no clear D. The germline gives CDR1 SGHDT, CDR2 YYEEEE. The CDR3 has 18 amino acids. The CDR3 DNA sequence: TGTGCCAGCAGGTTGGGAATTGGTGGACGGAGTTACATAAATGGCTACACCTTC. It encodes CASRLGIGGRSYINGYTF.

V usage is TRBV5-4 and J usage is TRBJ2-7, with D perhaps matching TRBD1 or TRBD2 (5 bases each). Germline V gene lookup returns CDR1 SGHNT and CDR2 YYREEE (reference sequence). The CDR3 has 12 residues. The V gene lost 4 bases and the J gene lost 4 bases, with 9 bases spanning the gap. CDR3 bases: TGTGCCAGCAGCCGGGACGGATACGAGCAGTACTTC. Translation: CASSRDGYEQYF.